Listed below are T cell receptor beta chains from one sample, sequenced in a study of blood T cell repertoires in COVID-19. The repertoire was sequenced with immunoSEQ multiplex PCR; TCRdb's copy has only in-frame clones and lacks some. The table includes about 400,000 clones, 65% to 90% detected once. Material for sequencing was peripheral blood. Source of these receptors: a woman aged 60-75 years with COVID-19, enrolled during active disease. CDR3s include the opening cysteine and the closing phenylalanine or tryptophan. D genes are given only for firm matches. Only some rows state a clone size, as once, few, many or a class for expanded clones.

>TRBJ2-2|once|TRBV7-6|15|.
CASRRSGAGTGELFF
TGTGCCAGCAGGCGGTCAGGGGCGGGCACCGGGGAGCTGTTTTTT
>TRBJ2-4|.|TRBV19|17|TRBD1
CASSRTGDRRVQNIQYF
TGTGCCAGTAGTAGGACAGGGGATCGTCGGGTGCAAAACATTCAGTACTTC
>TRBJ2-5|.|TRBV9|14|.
CASSGPGVQETQYF
TGTGCCAGCAGCGGACCAGGGGTCCAAGAGACCCAGTACTTC
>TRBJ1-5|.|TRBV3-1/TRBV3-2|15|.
CASSQEGGNNQPQHF
TGTGCCAGCAGCCAAGAGGGAGGGAACAATCAGCCCCAGCATTTT
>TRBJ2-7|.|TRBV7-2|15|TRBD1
CASSLGAGGVYEQYF
TGTGCCAGCAGCTTAGGGGCAGGGGGCGTCTACGAGCAGTACTTC
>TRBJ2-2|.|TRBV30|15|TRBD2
CAWMLAGGSTGELFF
TGTGCCTGGATGTTGGCGGGGGGTTCCACCGGGGAGCTGTTTTTT
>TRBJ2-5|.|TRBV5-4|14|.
CASSLAGEVGTQYF
TGTGCCAGCAGCTTGGCCGGGGAAGTAGGAACCCAGTACTTC
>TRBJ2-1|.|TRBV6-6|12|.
CASSQDSLREFF
TGTGCCAGCAGCCAGGACAGTTTAAGGGAGTTCTTC
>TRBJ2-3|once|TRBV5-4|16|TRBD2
CASSARLAWRTDTQYF
TGTGCCAGCAGCGCCCGACTAGCTTGGCGCACAGATACGCAGTATTTT
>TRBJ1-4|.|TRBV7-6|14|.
CASSPAAGIEKLFF
TGTGCCAGCAGCCCCGCGGCGGGAATAGAAAAACTGTTTTTT
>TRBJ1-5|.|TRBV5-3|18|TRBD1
CARSLGQGRSGGNQPQHF
TGTGCCAGAAGCTTGGGACAGGGGCGATCGGGGGGCAATCAGCCCCAGCATTTT
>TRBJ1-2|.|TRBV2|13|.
CASSEGADYGYTF
TGTGCCAGCAGTGAGGGGGCGGACTATGGCTACACCTTC
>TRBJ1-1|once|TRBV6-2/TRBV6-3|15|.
CASSYVVSRGTEAFF
TGTGCCAGCAGTTACGTCGTCAGCCGGGGCACTGAAGCTTTCTTT
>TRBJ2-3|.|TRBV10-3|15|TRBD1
CAISEAGTGTDTQYF
TGTGCCATCAGTGAGGCCGGGACAGGGACAGATACGCAGTATTTT
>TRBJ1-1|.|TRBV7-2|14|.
CASSVRSRGTEAFF
TGTGCCAGCAGCGTCAGGTCCAGGGGCACTGAAGCTTTCTTT
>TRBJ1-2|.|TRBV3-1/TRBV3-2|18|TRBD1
CASSKAGTGVQPGYGYTF
TGTGCCAGCAGCAAAGCCGGGACAGGGGTACAACCAGGCTATGGCTACACCTTC
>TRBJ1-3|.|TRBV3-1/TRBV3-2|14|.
CASSRLRSGNTIYF
TGTGCCAGCAGCCGACTCCGCTCTGGAAACACCATATATTTT
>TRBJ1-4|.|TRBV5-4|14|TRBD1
CASSRQGAVEKLFF
TGTGCCAGCAGCCGACAGGGGGCAGTTGAAAAACTGTTTTTT
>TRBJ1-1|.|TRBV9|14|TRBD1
CASSVERQGPEAFF
TGTGCCAGCAGCGTAGAAAGACAGGGACCTGAAGCTTTCTTT
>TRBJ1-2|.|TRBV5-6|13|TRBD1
CASSGQGISGYTF
TGTGCCAGCAGCGGACAGGGGATAAGTGGCTACACCTTC
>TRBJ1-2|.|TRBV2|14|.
CASKFSGSNYGYTF
TGTGCCAGCAAGTTCTCAGGGTCCAACTATGGCTACACCTTC
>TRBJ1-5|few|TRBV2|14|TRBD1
CASSTGQSNQPQHF
TGTGCCAGCAGTACGGGACAGTCTAATCAGCCCCAGCATTTT
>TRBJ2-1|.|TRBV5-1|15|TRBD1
CASKGTGGPENEQFF
TGCGCCAGCAAAGGGACAGGGGGCCCCGAGAATGAGCAGTTCTTC
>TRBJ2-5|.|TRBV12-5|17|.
CASGLGKGEAVQETQYF
TGTGCTAGTGGTTTGGGGAAAGGGGAGGCGGTCCAAGAGACCCAGTACTTC
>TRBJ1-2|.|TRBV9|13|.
CASSVLTGNGYTF
TGTGCCAGCAGCGTCTTAACAGGGAACGGCTACACCTTC
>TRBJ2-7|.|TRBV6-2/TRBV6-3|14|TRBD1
CASSQLTGAHEQYF
TGTGCCAGCAGCCAATTGACAGGGGCCCACGAGCAGTACTTC
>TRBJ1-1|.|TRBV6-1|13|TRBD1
CASSHPGTGEAFF
TGTGCCAGCAGTCACCCCGGGACAGGTGAAGCTTTCTTT
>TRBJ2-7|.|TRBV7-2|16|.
CASSLVGTGSLYEQYF
TGTGCCAGCAGCTTAGTGGGTACAGGGAGTCTCTACGAGCAGTACTTC
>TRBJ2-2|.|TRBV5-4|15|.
CASSLRQGNTGELFF
TGTGCCAGCAGCTTGCGTCAGGGGAACACCGGGGAGCTGTTTTTT
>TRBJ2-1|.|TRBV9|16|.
CASSVGAGRLYNEQFF
TGTGCCAGCAGCGTAGGTGCGGGGAGACTTTACAATGAGCAGTTCTTC
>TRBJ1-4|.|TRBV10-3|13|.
CAISMGDGEKLFF
TGTGCCATCAGCATGGGAGACGGTGAAAAACTGTTTTTT
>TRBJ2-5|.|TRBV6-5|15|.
CASRSRRGPRETQYF
TGTGCCAGCAGGAGTCGGAGGGGGCCAAGGGAGACCCAGTACTTC
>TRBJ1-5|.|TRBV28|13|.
CASSLQGLQPQHF
TGTGCCAGCAGTTTACAGGGGCTGCAGCCCCAGCATTTT
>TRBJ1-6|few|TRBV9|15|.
CASSAQEGMRSPLHF
TGTGCCAGCAGCGCCCAGGAGGGTATGAGGTCACCCCTCCACTTT
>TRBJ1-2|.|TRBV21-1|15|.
CASSPEVSTNYGYTF
TGTGCCAGCAGTCCTGAGGTTTCTACTAACTATGGCTACACCTTC
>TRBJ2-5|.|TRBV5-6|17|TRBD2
CASSLSSSGGAGETQYF
TGTGCCAGCAGCTTGTCAAGTAGCGGGGGGGCCGGAGAGACCCAGTACTTC
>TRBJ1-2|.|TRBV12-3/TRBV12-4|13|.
CASSSQANYGYTF
TGTGCCAGCAGCAGTCAGGCAAACTATGGCTACACCTTC
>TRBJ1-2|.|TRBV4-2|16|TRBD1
CASSQDRAGGSYGYTF
TGTGCCAGCAGCCAAGATCGGGCAGGGGGTTCCTATGGCTACACCTTC
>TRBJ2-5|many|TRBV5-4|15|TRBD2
CASSLVLAGQETQYF
TGTGCCAGCAGCTTGGTACTAGCGGGTCAAGAGACCCAGTACTTC
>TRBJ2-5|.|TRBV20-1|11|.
CSPGVLETQYF
TGCAGCCCCGGGGTTCTAGAGACCCAGTACTTC
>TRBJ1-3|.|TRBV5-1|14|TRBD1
CASSPGQGRDTIYF
TGCGCCAGCAGCCCGGGACAGGGTCGAGACACCATATATTTT
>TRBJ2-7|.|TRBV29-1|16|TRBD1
CSVEDRAGGETYEQYF
TGCAGCGTTGAAGATCGGGCAGGGGGTGAAACCTACGAGCAGTACTTC
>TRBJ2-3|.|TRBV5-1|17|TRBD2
CASSFTSGGLSTDTQYF
TGCGCCAGCAGCTTTACTAGCGGGGGCCTTAGCACAGATACGCAGTATTTT
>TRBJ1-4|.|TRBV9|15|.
CASSLVGATNEKLFF
TGTGCCAGCAGCCTGGTCGGGGCAACTAATGAAAAACTGTTTTTT
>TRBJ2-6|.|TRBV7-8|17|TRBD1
CASSPHPLQGAANVLTF
TGTGCCAGCAGCCCCCACCCGTTACAGGGGGCAGCCAACGTCCTGACTTTC
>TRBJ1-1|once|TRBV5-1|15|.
CASSLWGDRNTEAFF
TGCGCCAGCAGCCTGTGGGGGGACCGGAACACTGAAGCTTTCTTT
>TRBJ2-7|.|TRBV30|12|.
CAWSGQVNEQYF
TGTGCCTGGAGTGGACAGGTTAACGAGCAGTACTTC
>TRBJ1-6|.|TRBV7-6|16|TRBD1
CASSLAGQGANSPLHF
TGTGCCAGCAGCTTAGCAGGACAGGGGGCAAATTCACCCCTCCACTTT
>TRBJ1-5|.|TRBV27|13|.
CASSFRGDQPQHF
TGTGCCAGCAGTTTCCGGGGTGATCAGCCCCAGCATTTT
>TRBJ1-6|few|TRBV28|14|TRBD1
CASIPGQGNSPLHF
TGTGCCAGCATTCCCGGACAGGGGAATTCACCCCTCCACTTT
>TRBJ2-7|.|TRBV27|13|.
CASSFQVGYEQYF
TGTGCCAGCAGTTTTCAGGTGGGCTACGAGCAGTACTTC
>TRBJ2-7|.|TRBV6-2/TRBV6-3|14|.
CASSYGGASGEQYF
TGTGCCAGCAGTTACGGGGGGGCCTCGGGCGAGCAGTACTTC
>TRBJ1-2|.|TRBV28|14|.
CASSLSGGSGGYTF
TGTGCCAGCAGTTTATCGGGGGGCTCGGGTGGCTACACCTTC